This is a list of T cell receptor beta chains from one sample in a study of T cell responses to AZD1222 COVID-19 vaccine. Produced via immunoSEQ multiplex PCR; TCRdb's table is partial and in-frame only. The data hold about 150,000 clones, with 90% observed a single time. The sequenced sample was peripheral blood, obtained 28 days after the second AZD1222 dose. Receptor source: an adult who received the AZD1222 COVID-19 vaccine. The CDR3 runs from the conserved cysteine through the conserved F or W. D genes are given only for firm matches. Clone size, where shown, is once, few, many, or a class for clones that have expanded.

CASSLQAGEGARRNGYTF	TGTGCCAGCAGCTTACAAGCGGGGGAGGGGGCAAGAAGGAATGGCTACACCTTC	TRBD1	TRBV7-2	once	TRBJ1-2
CASSLDSLHGYTF	TGTGCCAGCAGCTTGGACAGTTTGCATGGCTACACCTTC	.	TRBV5-4	.	TRBJ1-2
CASSQGDHYGYTF	TGTGCCAGCAGCCAGGGGGACCACTATGGCTACACCTTC	TRBD1	TRBV6-5	.	TRBJ1-2
CATSVSSTGELFF	TGTGCCACCAGTGTTTCGAGCACCGGGGAGCTGTTTTTT	.	TRBV24-1	.	TRBJ2-2
CASSLTLQGSDEKLFF	TGTGCCAGCTCACTGACTCTACAGGGATCGGATGAAAAACTGTTTTTT	.	TRBV18	.	TRBJ1-4
CASSSMTRKYEQYF	TGTGCCAGTAGTTCAATGACCCGCAAGTACGAGCAGTACTTC	.	TRBV19	.	TRBJ2-7
CASSQGDGRTNTEAFF	TGCGCCAGCAGCCAAGGGGACGGACGGACGAACACTGAAGCTTTCTTT	.	TRBV4-1	.	TRBJ1-1
CASSPSGKSYNEQFF	TGTGCCAGCTCACCGAGCGGGAAGTCCTACAATGAGCAGTTCTTC	TRBD2	TRBV18	.	TRBJ2-1
CAWSEGGQPQHF	TGTGCCTGGAGTGAGGGGGGACAGCCCCAGCATTTT	.	TRBV30	.	TRBJ1-5
CASRSGTHNFPGELFF	TGTGCCAGCCGATCCGGGACCCATAATTTCCCCGGGGAGCTGTTTTTT	.	TRBV28	.	TRBJ2-2
CASSLWDRVETEAFF	TGTGCCAGCAGCTTATGGGACAGGGTGGAAACTGAAGCTTTCTTT	TRBD1	TRBV7-8	.	TRBJ1-1
CTSNGPGGANTEAFF	TGTACCAGCAATGGCCCGGGAGGGGCGAACACTGAAGCTTTCTTT	.	TRBV2	.	TRBJ1-1
CASSLGARVPNEQFF	TGCGCCAGCAGCTTGGGGGCCAGGGTCCCCAATGAGCAGTTCTTC	.	TRBV5-1	few	TRBJ2-1
CASSPSPGDTGNTIYF	TGCGCCAGCAGCCCGAGCCCAGGAGATACTGGAAACACCATATATTTT	.	TRBV5-1	.	TRBJ1-3
CASSQVNRPNTIYF	TGCGCCAGCAGCCAAGTTAATCGACCAAACACCATATATTTT	.	TRBV4-1	.	TRBJ1-3
CASSQMVGQWPGELFF	TGCGCCAGCAGCCAGATGGTGGGACAGTGGCCCGGGGAGCTGTTTTTT	TRBD1	TRBV5-1	.	TRBJ2-2
CASSPLGGVETNEKLFF	TGTGCCAGCAGTCCCCTCGGGGGGGTGGAGACTAATGAAAAACTGTTTTTT	.	TRBV28	.	TRBJ1-4
CASSVVWDKAFF	TGTGCCAGCAGCGTAGTATGGGACAAAGCTTTCTTT	.	TRBV9	.	TRBJ1-1
CASSPQPSGNTIYF	TGTGCCAGCAGCCCGCAGCCTTCTGGAAACACCATATATTTT	.	TRBV6-4	.	TRBJ1-3
CASTQGTGPVEAFF	TGCGCCAGCACTCAAGGAACAGGGCCTGTTGAAGCTTTCTTT	.	TRBV10-2	.	TRBJ1-1
CASSYLGDSPLHF	TGTGCCAGCAGTTACCTGGGGGATTCACCCCTCCACTTT	.	TRBV6-5	.	TRBJ1-6
CSAAENTEAFF	TGCAGTGCTGCTGAGAACACTGAAGCTTTCTTT	.	TRBV20-1	.	TRBJ1-1
CAERHQSDTEAFF	TGTGCCGAAAGGCACCAGTCCGACACTGAAGCTTTCTTT	.	TRBV5-4	.	TRBJ1-1
CASSYYADRRNTEAFF	TGTGCCAGCAGCTACTATGCTGATAGACGAAACACTGAAGCTTTCTTT	.	TRBV5-8	.	TRBJ1-1
CASSYSPQRNEKLFF	TGTGCCAGCAGTTACTCCCCCCAGCGGAATGAAAAACTGTTTTTT	.	TRBV6-5	.	TRBJ1-4
CASSLARGGGGYGYTF	TGTGCCAGCAGCTTAGCTCGGGGCGGGGGTGGCTATGGCTACACCTTC	.	TRBV7-9	.	TRBJ1-2
CASSEERGHADTQYF	TGTGCCAGCAGCGAGGAGCGGGGCCACGCAGATACGCAGTATTTT	TRBD2	TRBV5-6	.	TRBJ2-3
CASSPPGAHNPGLSSYNEQFF	TGTGCCAGCTCACCACCGGGGGCCCACAATCCGGGCCTGAGCTCCTACAATGAGCAGTTCTTC	.	TRBV18	.	TRBJ2-1
CASSQDGSGGAGSYNEQFF	TGTGCCAGCAGCCAAGACGGTAGCGGGGGGGCAGGCTCCTACAATGAGCAGTTCTTC	TRBD2	TRBV3-1/TRBV3-2	once	TRBJ2-1
CASSVSQGTDTQYF	TGTGCCAGCAGCGTATCACAGGGGACAGATACGCAGTATTTT	TRBD1	TRBV9	once	TRBJ2-3
CASSDPEHWGNEKLFF	TGTGCCAGCAGTGACCCGGAACATTGGGGCAATGAAAAACTGTTTTTT	.	TRBV25-1	.	TRBJ1-4
CATGRVGGEAFF	TGTGCCACCGGGAGAGTGGGTGGTGAAGCTTTCTTT	.	TRBV27	.	TRBJ1-1
CASSNFIGGAVVATNEKLFF	TGTGCCAGCAGCAACTTTATAGGGGGCGCGGTGGTGGCAACTAATGAAAAACTGTTTTTT	.	TRBV21-1	.	TRBJ1-4
CASSLVLLGGGRGYGYTF	TGTGCCAGCAGCTTGGTTCTATTAGGAGGGGGCCGGGGCTATGGCTACACCTTC	TRBD1	TRBV5-5	.	TRBJ1-2
CASSKGVNTEAFF	TGTGCCAGCAGCAAGGGGGTGAACACTGAAGCTTTCTTT	.	TRBV11-3	once	TRBJ1-1
CASSRQGNYEQYF	TGTGCCAGCAGTCGACAGGGCAACTACGAGCAGTACTTC	TRBD1	TRBV6-2/TRBV6-3	few	TRBJ2-7
CASSFDQGITEAFF	TGCGCCAGCAGCTTTGACCAGGGTATCACTGAAGCTTTCTTT	.	TRBV5-1	.	TRBJ1-1
CASSLGRANTGELFF	TGTGCCAGCAGCTTAGGACGGGCGAACACCGGGGAGCTGTTTTTT	.	TRBV5-4	.	TRBJ2-2
CAISEVLGGPGIQYF	TGTGCCATCAGTGAGGTACTAGGAGGCCCGGGAATTCAGTATTTT	.	TRBV10-3	few	TRBJ2-3
CASSARTSYSNQPQHF	TGTGCCAGCAGCGCGCGGACCTCCTATTCCAATCAGCCCCAGCATTTT	.	TRBV9	once	TRBJ1-5
CASSLIGTTSTDTQYF	TGTGCCAGCAGTTTAATCGGGACCACTAGCACAGATACGCAGTATTTT	.	TRBV27	.	TRBJ2-3
CASSPNRGPTNEKLFF	TGTGCCAGCAGCCCAAACAGGGGGCCCACTAATGAAAAACTGTTTTTT	TRBD1	TRBV7-8	.	TRBJ1-4
CASSQPGTSGPQETQYF	TGTGCCAGCAGCCAACCCGGGACTAGCGGCCCACAAGAGACCCAGTACTTC	TRBD2	TRBV3-1/TRBV3-2	.	TRBJ2-5
CASTRDNQYNEQFF	TGTGCCAGTACCCGGGACAACCAATACAATGAGCAGTTCTTC	.	TRBV19	.	TRBJ2-1
CASSLGPTNSPLHF	TGTGCCAGCAGCTTGGGACCGACCAATTCACCCCTCCACTTT	.	TRBV11-1	.	TRBJ1-6
CASSFRDGRGYTF	TGTGCCAGCAGTTTCCGGGACGGCCGGGGCTACACCTTC	.	TRBV28	.	TRBJ1-2
CASSLVQGPHYGYTF	TGTGCCAGCAGCTTAGTCCAGGGGCCCCACTATGGCTACACCTTC	.	TRBV7-9	.	TRBJ1-2
CASSFGKTGELFF	TGTGCCAGCAGCTTCGGCAAGACCGGGGAGCTGTTTTTT	.	TRBV7-6	.	TRBJ2-2
CASSLARLAGLSSTDTQYF	TGTGCCAGCAGCTTAGCGCGGCTAGCGGGACTCTCCAGCACAGATACGCAGTATTTT	TRBD2	TRBV7-2	.	TRBJ2-3
CASSSGQGNSYEQYF	TGTGCCAGCAGCTCCGGACAGGGGAATTCCTACGAGCAGTACTTC	TRBD1	TRBV7-9	.	TRBJ2-7
CASSFGQESGYTF	TGTGCCAGCAGTTTTGGCCAGGAGAGTGGTTACACCTTC	.	TRBV12-3/TRBV12-4	.	TRBJ1-2
CATSDLGTHEQYF	TGTGCCACCAGTGATTTAGGGACACACGAGCAGTACTTC	.	TRBV24-1	.	TRBJ2-7
CASRRGGRGEKLFF	TGTGCCAGCAGAAGGGGGGGTCGGGGTGAAAAACTGTTTTTT	.	TRBV27	once	TRBJ1-4
CASSETLTQGIYGYTF	TGTGCCAGTAGTGAAACCCTCACCCAAGGTATTTATGGCTACACCTTC	.	TRBV19	.	TRBJ1-2
CASSQVGRRSYEQYF	TGCGCCAGCAGCCAAGTAGGGCGGAGAAGCTACGAGCAGTACTTC	.	TRBV4-1	.	TRBJ2-7
CSVPQGGVQSSYGYTF	TGCAGCGTTCCCCAAGGGGGGGTACAGTCATCCTATGGCTACACCTTC	.	TRBV29-1	.	TRBJ1-2
CASSLGLLFGDEQFF	TGTGCCAGCAGCTTGGGGCTCCTGTTTGGCGATGAGCAGTTCTTC	.	TRBV5-4	once	TRBJ2-1
CASSVVGGSEAFF	TGTGCCAGCAGCGTAGTTGGTGGTTCTGAAGCTTTCTTT	.	TRBV9	.	TRBJ1-1
CAWTPGLRALSYNEQFF	TGTGCCTGGACCCCCGGTTTGCGAGCGTTGTCCTACAATGAGCAGTTCTTC	.	TRBV30	few	TRBJ2-1
CASSLAGPTGELFF	TGCGCCAGCAGCTTGGCCGGCCCAACCGGGGAGCTGTTTTTT	.	TRBV5-1	.	TRBJ2-2